This T cell receptor beta chain comes out of a study of T cells after yellow fever vaccination. Whole-study findings and limits: FACS-sorted repertoires could harbor abundant contaminating bulk-population clonotypes.

This clonotype was seen more than once but under ten times. The antigen is not known. The germline V and J ends were trimmed by 1 base and 5 bases, with 8 bases remaining between them. This CDR3 has 13 amino acids. CDR1 is LGHDT and CDR2 is YNNKEL in the germline V gene (reference sequence). TCRdb reanalysed the 5' RACE reads using MiXCR and keeps one entry per CDR3 protein. Of under 200,000 distinct CDR3 sequences listed, 11% are singletons. The V gene is TRBV3-1, the J gene TRBJ2-5, with D tentatively TRBD1 (6 bases). Specimen: CD8+ T cells sorted from PBMCs, collected 15 days after the yellow fever booster vaccination. This TCR came from a man aged 18 to 30 who received the YFV17D yellow fever vaccine. The CDR3 is CASSQVTGETQYF. CDR3 DNA sequence: TGTGCCAGCAGCCAAGTAACAGGGGAGACCCAGTACTTC.